This T cell receptor (beta chain) was recovered during a study of control samples from healthy donors and cancer patients (dated by TCRdb to the early 2020s). Library preparation was by the immunoSEQ multiplex PCR assay. TCRdb retrieved this table from immuneACCESS and kept in-frame rearrangements only. Not all clones are present; in checked studies, unresolved V genes account for under half, and no reason is known for the remainder. The sample table contains 60,000 to 80,000 clones; only one count was recorded for about 90% of them. Around 3.8% of the sample comes from the top ten. Note on this clone: The antigen this receptor binds is unknown. Base quality data are lacking; no much larger clone is found one base away.

CDR1 KGHSH and CDR2 LQKENI were looked up in the germline V gene. CDR3 length: 14 amino acids, cysteine to phenylalanine. The DNA shown is the 42-base CDR3, in frame from base 1. Trimming removed 6 bases from V and 5 bases from J, leaving 14 bases between the germline ends. The chain is made from TRBV18 and TRBJ2-1; the D gene is not confidently resolved. Sequenced: blood. The source is a woman aged 50 to 60 in good health. This receptor has the CDR3 CASSPLPANNEQFF. The bases read TGTGCCAGCTCGCCGCTCCCCGCAAACAATGAGCAGTTCTTC.